The rows below give T cell receptor beta chains drawn from one sample of a study of cytotoxic CD8 clonotypes in ibrutinib-treated CLL. Only in-frame clones appear in the TCRdb table, and some are missing; sequencing was by immunoSEQ multiplex PCR. The sample carries approximately 130,000 clones, 84% recorded once. The sample consisted of PBMCs, taken after 24 months of ibrutinib treatment. Receptors were obtained from a human donor with chronic lymphocytic leukemia. Each CDR3 is given with its conserved first and last residue. The order of the fields is J gene, D gene, V gene, CDR3 protein. A D gene is named only where the DNA matches it firmly.

J gene: TRBJ1-5; D gene: -; V gene: TRBV11-3; CDR3 protein: CASSFPPRGDDQPQHF
J gene: TRBJ2-7; D gene: TRBD2; V gene: TRBV7-9; CDR3 protein: CASSSRLAGGTYEQYF
J gene: TRBJ1-3; D gene: -; V gene: TRBV11-2; CDR3 protein: CASSLGNTIYF
J gene: TRBJ2-1; D gene: TRBD1; V gene: TRBV30; CDR3 protein: CAWSDLRTGTNEQFF
J gene: TRBJ1-5; D gene: -; V gene: TRBV6-6; CDR3 protein: CASRDYSNQPQHF
J gene: TRBJ1-2; D gene: -; V gene: TRBV6-1; CDR3 protein: CASTDFYGYTF
J gene: TRBJ1-2; D gene: -; V gene: TRBV27; CDR3 protein: CASSLSMGGRKGYTF
J gene: TRBJ2-2; D gene: -; V gene: TRBV7-2; CDR3 protein: CASSLRADKSTGELFF
J gene: TRBJ1-5; D gene: -; V gene: TRBV6-1; CDR3 protein: CASSAGHTNQPQHF
J gene: TRBJ1-2; D gene: TRBD1; V gene: TRBV18; CDR3 protein: CASSPQETGDGDGYTF
J gene: TRBJ2-7; D gene: -; V gene: TRBV4-3; CDR3 protein: CASSQARARGEQYF
J gene: TRBJ2-5; D gene: -; V gene: TRBV7-2; CDR3 protein: CASSIQAQETQYF
J gene: TRBJ2-5; D gene: -; V gene: TRBV15; CDR3 protein: CATKESAVRGAQYF
J gene: TRBJ2-1; D gene: TRBD2; V gene: TRBV2; CDR3 protein: CASRWTGTRHEQFF
J gene: TRBJ1-6; D gene: -; V gene: TRBV19; CDR3 protein: CASRNLLSGPVVNSPLHF